Below, 23 T cell receptor beta chains from the same sample are listed, as sequenced in a study of blood T cells in healthy people across ages. Sample-barcoded 5' priming and a J-beta primer mix drove a second PCR of roughly 7 to 11 cycles. TCRdb used MiXCR to reprocess the 5' RACE reads, holding one entry per CDR3 protein. The sample contains about 1.7 million distinct CDR3 sequences, over 25% of which appear only once. The sequencing input was blood. Receptors originate from a woman under 40 in good health.

This clonotype was counted ten times or more. The gene calls are TRBV29-1 and TRBJ2-1; perhaps TRBD2 as D (6 bases). Germline CDR1 and CDR2: SQVTM and ANQGSEA. The CDR3 is 15 residues long. Trimming took 5 bases from V and 0 from J, leaving 14 bases between them. In nucleotides, the CDR3 is TGCAGCGTTACGGGACTCGCGAACTCCTACAATGAGCAGTTCTTC. Translating gives CSVTGLANSYNEQFF.

The sample holds a few counts of this clonotype. V and J are TRBV27 and TRBJ2-3; 7 bases fit TRBD1. The J segment lost 6 bases and the V segment lost 2 bases, leaving 11 bases of the junction unmatched. CDR3 length equals 16 residues. Germline V gene sequence: CDR1 MNHEY, CDR2 SMNVEV (reference sequence). The CDR3 sequence: CASSLKTGVGADTQYF. The CDR3 bases are TGTGCCAGCAGTTTAAAAACAGGGGTGGGTGCGGATACGCAGTATTTT.

The genes are TRBV20-1 and TRBJ1-6; D is possibly TRBD1 (5 bases). This CDR3 has 14 amino acids. V was cut by 7 bases and J by 5 bases, with 15 bases left in between. Germline-derived CDR1 and CDR2 are DFQATT and SNEGSKA (reference sequence). CDR3 bases: TGCAGTGTCGTAGACAGATCAGATAATTCACCCCTCCACTTT. Its protein is CSVVDRSDNSPLHF.

The chain joins TRBV20-1 to TRBJ2-2, with TRBD1 as a possible D gene (8 bases). Germline CDR1 is DFQATT and CDR2 is SNEGSKA (reference sequence). The CDR3 has 15 residues. The V gene lost 6 bases and the J gene lost 3 bases, with 17 bases spanning the gap. CDR3 sequence reads: CSAPRQGRDTGELFF. Written as DNA, the CDR3 is TGCAGTGCGCCCAGACAGGGGAGGGACACCGGGGAGCTGTTTTTT.

V is TRBV20-1 and J is TRBJ2-7; possible D gene TRBD1, 5 bases. The CDR3 covers 15 residues. CDR1 is DFQATT, CDR2 SNEGSKA, per germline (reference sequence). With 0 bases removed from V and 5 bases from J, the gap between germline ends came to 17 bases. CDR3 in amino acids: CSARDLRAGSDEQYF. CDR3 DNA sequence: TGCAGTGCTAGAGATCTTAGGGCAGGGTCGGACGAGCAGTACTTC.

This chain uses TRBV9 with TRBJ2-5; tentative D call: TRBD2 (6 bases). Trimming pared 4 bases from V and 3 bases from J, leaving 22 bases between. Germline V gene data show CDR1 as SGDLS and CDR2 as YYNGEE. This CDR3 has 17 residues. CDR3 nucleotide sequence: TGTGCCAGCAGCCCCGGACCCCAGGGACCGGGAGAAGAGACCCAGTACTTC. It is translated as CASSPGPQGPGEETQYF.

The V and J genes are TRBV29-1 and TRBJ2-7, with a weak D call TRBD2 (6 bases). Per the germline V gene, CDR1 is SQVTM and CDR2 is ANQGSEA. The CDR3 sequence is 13 residues long. The V end was cut by 6 bases, the J end by 4 bases, with 16 bases between. CDR3 DNA sequence: TGCAGCGTCTGGTCGACGAGCGGGTACGAGCAGTACTTC. This encodes CSVWSTSGYEQYF.

This clonotype was observed a few times. The gene calls are TRBV7-9 and TRBJ1-2; no firm D call. CDR3 length: 12 residues. The V gene's germline CDR1 is SEHNR and CDR2 FQNEAQ (reference sequence). V dropped 1 base and J dropped 6 bases, with 6 bases sitting between them. The chain's CDR3 is CASSLVSNGYTF. The DNA for the CDR3 is TGTGCCAGCAGCTTAGTCTCTAATGGCTACACCTTC.

J is TRBJ2-1 and V is TRBV7-9, with 8 bases lining up with TRBD2. This CDR3 contains 15 residues. V lost 6 bases to trimming and J lost 7 bases; unmatched junction nucleotides: 11. From germline, CDR1 is SEHNR and CDR2 FQNEAQ (reference sequence). CDR3 amino acids: CASSKAGTRGNEQFF. The DNA of the CDR3 is TGTGCCAGCAGTAAGGCCGGGACTAGAGGGAATGAGCAGTTCTTC.

V gene TRBV28 combines with J gene TRBJ2-7; D uncertain. This CDR3 is built from 13 residues. CDR1 and CDR2 (germline): MDHEN, SYDVKM. The V end lost 6 bases, the J end lost 6 bases, and 15 bases lay between the germline ends. CDR3 sequence reads: CASSATPAAEQYF. Here the CDR3 DNA reads TGTGCCAGCAGCGCCACTCCTGCTGCCGAGCAGTACTTC. Supplemented by reference TRBV28 and TRBJ2-7, the full variable domain reads DVKVTQSSRYLVKRTGEKVFLECVQDMDHENMFWYRQDPGLGLRLIYFSYDVKMKEKGDIPEGYSVSREKKERFSLILESASTNQTSMYLCASSATPAAEQYFGPGTRLTVT.

CDR3 amino acids: CASRDDATNEKLFF. For the CDR3, the DNA is TGTGCCAGTAGGGACGATGCAACTAATGAAAAACTGTTTTTT. The J gene is TRBJ1-4, the V gene TRBV19, with D uncertain. Germline V gives CDR1 LNHDA, CDR2 SQIVND (reference sequence). Trimming took off 6 bases at V and 0 bases at J, with 8 bases between the two ends. The CDR3 loop spans 14 amino acids.

This sequence joins TRBV12-3 or TRBV12-4 and TRBJ1-1; unclear D gene. V was pared by 0 bases and J by 4 bases, with 6 bases between. There are 13 residues in the CDR3. CDR3 protein: CASSLAEGTEAFF. The CDR3 nucleotides are TGTGCCAGCAGTTTAGCTGAGGGCACTGAAGCTTTCTTT.

This clonotype was observed a few times. CDR3 DNA sequence: TGTGCCACCAGCAGGAAGGCCCTCCAAGGGGACTATGGCTACACCTTC. As protein: CATSRKALQGDYGYTF. This chain links TRBV15 with TRBJ1-2, with a tentative D call TRBD1 (5 bases). Germline V CDR1 and CDR2: LNHNV, YYDKDF (reference sequence). This CDR3 comprises 16 residues. V was clipped by 3 bases and J by 3 bases, with 17 bases between them.

This rearrangement joins TRBV29-1 to TRBJ2-3; 11 nucleotides line up with TRBD2. The CDR3 extends over 14 amino acids. V shed 6 bases, J shed 6 bases, and the junction held 8 bases outside the gene matches. Germline V lookup: CDR1 SQVTM, CDR2 ANQGSEA. The CDR3 sequence: CSVAGTSGPDTQYF. In nucleotides, the CDR3 is TGCAGCGTCGCCGGGACTAGCGGCCCCGATACGCAGTATTTT.

The chain is built from TRBV5-4 and TRBJ2-3, with 8 positions matching TRBD2. V dropped 4 bases and J dropped 4; count of bases not matched to a gene: 5. The germline CDR1 and CDR2 sequences are SGHNT and YYREEE (reference sequence). There are 14 residues in the CDR3. The CDR3 here is CASSGLGGADTQYF. CDR3 nucleotide sequence: TGTGCCAGCAGCGGACTCGGGGGGGCAGATACGCAGTATTTT.

This clonotype appeared many times. This sequence joins TRBV25-1 and TRBJ2-5; no firm D call. CDR1 MGHDK and CDR2 SYGVNS come from the germline V gene. CDR3 length equals 13 residues. V was cut by 2 bases and J by 1 base, with 5 bases left in between. The CDR3 DNA reads as TGTGCCAGCAGTGAACTTACCCAAGAGACCCAGTACTTC. It is translated as CASSELTQETQYF. Looking up the rest from reference TRBV25-1 and TRBJ2-5 gives the full variable domain: EADIYQTPRYLVIGTGKKITLECSQTMGHDKMYWYQQDPGMELHLIHYSYGVNSTEKGDLSSESTVSRIRTEHFPLTLESARPSHTSQYLCASSELTQETQYFGPGTRLLVL.

This clonotype has a handful of counts. The junction and the germline gene differ at one end; a read error may be behind it. The chain joins TRBV4-3 to TRBJ2-5; D uncertain. The CDR3 is 13 amino acids. CDR1 is LGHNA, CDR2 YSLEER, per germline. The chain's CDR3 is CASNQNGQETQYF. CDR3 sequence (DNA): TGCGCCAGCAACCAAAACGGACAAGAGACCCAGTACTTC.

This clonotype was counted at least ten times. CDR3 residues: CASSYSNRGIYEQYF. CDR3 bases: TGTGCCAGCAGTTACTCGAACAGGGGTATATACGAGCAGTACTTC. The chain links TRBV6-5 to TRBJ2-7; 7 positions match TRBD1. J was trimmed by 4 bases and V by 0 bases; bases with no gene match: 6. The CDR3 contains 15 residues. Germline values: CDR1 MNHEY, CDR2 SVGAGI.

Of note for this clonotype: One junction end does not reproduce the germline sequence, and a read error may be involved. V usage is TRBV11-2 and J usage is TRBJ2-3, with unresolved D. Germline CDR1 is SGHAT and CDR2 is FQNNGV. There are 17 residues in the CDR3. The CDR3, as DNA: TGTGTCAGCAGCTTAGGTGGAGTTGCCTCCCACACAGATACGCAGTATTTT. It is translated as CVSSLGGVASHTDTQYF.

The chain couples TRBV20-1 to TRBJ2-7; no clear D gene. Germline lookup yields CDR1 DFQATT and CDR2 SNEGSKA (reference sequence). The V end lost 4 bases, the J end lost 10 bases, and 14 bases lay between the germline ends. The CDR3 spans 11 residues. CDR3 nucleotide sequence: TGCAGTGCTATAGGAGAGCGAACCCAGTACTTC. It is translated as CSAIGERTQYF.

J is TRBJ1-1 and V is TRBV6-6, with 9 bases identical to TRBD1. The CDR3 has 15 amino acids. J was trimmed by 4 bases and V by 5 bases; bases with no gene match: 8. Germline V CDR1 and CDR2: MNHNY, SVGAGI (reference sequence). The CDR3 region has the DNA TGTGCCAGCAGTCGTTGGGGACAGGGCACCACTGAAGCTTTCTTT. Encoded protein: CASSRWGQGTTEAFF.

A remark on this clonotype: With a much larger clone just one base away, this may be a read error. This sequence joins TRBV15 and TRBJ2-1, with D perhaps TRBD1 or TRBD2 (5 bases each). This CDR3 spans 13 amino acids. CDR1 and CDR2 (germline): LNHNV, YYDKDF (reference sequence). V was trimmed by 2 bases and J by 10 bases, leaving 12 bases between them. Here the CDR3 reads CATSRSPRDEQFF. CDR3 DNA: TGTGCCACCAGCAGATCTCCCAGGGACGAGCAGTTCTTC.

V gene TRBV14 combines with J gene TRBJ1-4; D gene unclear. With 7 bases removed from V and 0 bases from J, the gap between germline ends came to 15 bases. The CDR3 is made up of 16 amino acids. CDR1 SGHDN and CDR2 FVKESK come from the germline V gene. The CDR3 protein is CASNPFSTATNEKLFF. CDR3 coding DNA: TGTGCCAGCAACCCCTTCTCGACTGCAACTAATGAAAAACTGTTTTTT.